This entry lists 26 T cell receptor beta chains sequenced from one sample in a study of beta chain features in type 1 diabetes. Reverse transcribing all isolated RNA meant expressed TCRB transcripts were sequenced. Repertoires were generated with immunoSEQ multiplex PCR, while TCRdb's copy carries only in-frame clones and drops some. Of about half a million clones detected, about an eighth appear once; the ten largest clones hold 0.045% to 0.06%. The specimen sequenced was naive CD4+ T cells from blood. The receptors were sampled from a woman aged 18-29 years in good health.

The chain links TRBV9 to TRBJ2-1; TRBD2 might be the D (5 bases). V was cut by 4 bases and J by 3 bases, with 14 bases left in between. The CDR3 totals 15 residues. Germline CDR1 and CDR2: SGDLS and YYNGEE. In DNA, the CDR3 is TGTGCCAGCAGCACCCGGGATAGATACTACAATGAGCAGTTCTTC. It yields the protein CASSTRDRYYNEQFF.

The chain has TRBV28 and TRBJ2-2, with unresolved D. The CDR3 extends over 15 amino acids. Germline V gene data show CDR1 as MDHEN and CDR2 as SYDVKM. Trimming shortened V by 6 bases and J by 3 bases, and 14 bases separated the two germline ends. Here the CDR3 DNA reads TGTGCCAGCAGCCCTTCACTCGGCTACACCGGGGAGCTGTTTTTT. Its translation is CASSPSLGYTGELFF.

This clone came up a few times. The V gene is TRBV7-2, the J gene TRBJ2-7, with a weak D call TRBD1 (5 bases). The V gene lost 5 bases and the J gene lost 0 bases, with 11 bases spanning the gap. Per germline, CDR1 SGHTA and CDR2 FQGNSA. This CDR3 is built from 14 residues. Here the CDR3 DNA reads TGTGCCAGCAGCCCTCAGGGTAGCTCCTACGAGCAGTACTTC. Its protein product is CASSPQGSSYEQYF.

The chain combines TRBV29-1 with TRBJ2-7; 9 bases agree with TRBD1. Germline V gene sequence: CDR1 SQVTM, CDR2 ANQGSEA. The CDR3 loop spans 12 amino acids. The J segment lost 5 bases and the V segment lost 6 bases, leaving 5 bases of the junction unmatched. As DNA, the CDR3 is TGCAGCGTGAGGGGACAGGGAGACGAGCAGTACTTC. This sequence encodes CSVRGQGDEQYF.

This clone was found once. The chain recombines TRBV6-5 with TRBJ1-6; D unresolved. The CDR3 consists of 15 residues. The germline V gene encodes CDR1 MNHEY and CDR2 SVGAGI. V lost 7 bases to trimming and J lost 5 bases, with 15 bases between them. CDR3: CASTTTAWDNSPLHF. As DNA, the CDR3 is TGTGCCAGCACTACGACTGCATGGGATAATTCACCCCTCCACTTT.

This clone appeared a few times. The chain has TRBV29-1 and TRBJ1-1; D unresolved. V was trimmed by 8 bases and J by 3 bases, leaving 10 bases between them. The CDR3 has 11 amino acids. CDR1 and CDR2 from the germline V gene are SQVTM and ANQGSEA. The CDR3 DNA is TGCAGCAGGGCAGACCACACTGAAGCTTTCTTT. Translating it yields CSRADHTEAFF.

This clone was counted at least ten times. This chain uses TRBV29-1 with TRBJ2-1, with TRBD1 identical over 8 bases. The CDR3 has 13 residues. The V gene's germline CDR1 is SQVTM and CDR2 ANQGSEA. V was pared by 6 bases and J by 5 bases, with 6 bases of the junction left unmatched. CDR3 region: CSVDRARNNEQFF. The CDR3 DNA follows: TGCAGCGTGGACAGGGCGCGAAACAATGAGCAGTTCTTC.

This clone has only a few counts. The V and J genes are TRBV7-9 and TRBJ2-6; D is ambiguous. V lost 9 bases and J lost 0, with 12 bases in between. The CDR3 contains 15 residues. Germline V gene sequence: CDR1 SEHNR, CDR2 FQNEAQ (reference sequence). This chain's CDR3 is CARTVVGSGANVLTF. In nucleotides, the CDR3 is TGTGCCAGGACTGTTGTTGGCTCTGGGGCCAACGTCCTGACTTTC.

This clone was recorded a few times. This chain joins TRBV7-8 and TRBJ1-2; possibly TRBD1 for D (5 bases). The germline V and J ends were trimmed by 2 bases and 7 bases, with 17 bases remaining between them. From germline, CDR1 is SGHVS and CDR2 FQNEAQ. The CDR3 has 15 amino acids. CDR3 coding DNA: TGTGCCAGCAGCTTAATGGGGGACCTCGCGGGTGGCTACACCTTC. Translation gives CASSLMGDLAGGYTF.

This clone turned up a few times. This chain links TRBV4-3 with TRBJ1-2; 10 nucleotides line up with TRBD1. Germline CDR1 LGHNA, CDR2 YSLEER. Germline trimming cut 4 bases from V and 6 bases from J; bases unmatched to any gene: 5. The CDR3 contains 14 residues. CDR3 bases: TGCGCCAGCAGCCGGCAGGGACAGGGGAATGGCTACACCTTC. As protein: CASSRQGQGNGYTF.

J is TRBJ2-5 and V is TRBV19, with 13 positions matching TRBD2. The CDR3 is 15 amino acids. Germline V CDR1 and CDR2: LNHDA, SQIVND (reference sequence). V was pared by 5 bases and J by 4 bases, with 4 bases of the junction left unmatched. The CDR3 sequence is CASSPGTSGTETQYF. CDR3 sequence (DNA): TGTGCCAGTAGTCCCGGGACTAGCGGGACAGAGACCCAGTACTTC. The whole variable domain, remainder taken from reference TRBV19 and TRBJ2-5, is DGGITQSPKYLFRKEGQNVTLSCEQNLNHDAMYWYRQDPGQGLRLIYYSQIVNDFQKGDIAEGYSVSREKKESFPLTVTSAQKNPTAFYLCASSPGTSGTETQYFGPGTRLLVL.

This chain joins TRBV6-1 and TRBJ2-5; D is undetermined. The CDR3 loop spans 13 amino acids. Trimming left V 2 bases short and J 4 bases short, with 8 bases between. CDR1 and CDR2 from the germline V gene are MNHNS and SASEGT. The CDR3 DNA follows: TGTGCCAGCAGTGAACCGGTTGGAGAGACCCAGTACTTC. Translation gives CASSEPVGETQYF.

The V and J genes are TRBV7-8 and TRBJ2-5; no reliable D call. Between the trimmed V and J ends, which lost 4 bases and 1 base, there was a span of 16 bases. The CDR3 loop spans 16 amino acids. Germline V gene sequence: CDR1 SGHVS, CDR2 FQNEAQ. The CDR3 is CASSSSYARSQETQYF. The CDR3, as DNA: TGTGCCAGCAGCTCGTCATACGCCAGGAGCCAAGAGACCCAGTACTTC.

The chain recombines TRBV29-1 with TRBJ2-5; D unclear. Germline CDR1 reads SQVTM; CDR2 reads ANQGSEA. V shed 2 bases and J shed 4 bases, with 11 bases lying between them. The CDR3 covers 13 residues. In nucleotides, the CDR3 is TGCAGCGTTGAACGCGGCAATATAGAGACCCAGTACTTC. Amino acids: CSVERGNIETQYF. The full variable domain, in which reference TRBV29-1 and TRBJ2-5 provide the parts outside the CDR3, is SAVISQKPSRDICQRGTSLTIQCQVDSQVTMMFWYRQQPGQSLTLIATANQGSEATYESGFVIDKFPISRPNLTFSTLTVSNMSPEDSSIYLCSVERGNIETQYFGPGTRLLVL.

In this sample, this clone turned up a few times. V usage is TRBV4-1 and J usage is TRBJ2-6; tentative D call: TRBD1 (6 bases). Germline CDR1 reads MGHRA; CDR2 reads YSYEKL. The CDR3 is 16 residues long. The V end was cut by 0 bases, the J end by 3 bases, with 9 bases between. The CDR3 DNA reads TGCGCCAGCAGCCAAGATCAGGGGCTTGGGGCCAACGTCCTGACTTTC. It encodes CASSQDQGLGANVLTF.

This clone showed up just a few times. V is TRBV7-2 and J is TRBJ1-1; D is perhaps TRBD1 (6 bases). Trimming pared 9 bases from V and 1 base from J, leaving 21 bases between. The CDR3 length is 16 residues. The V gene's germline CDR1 is SGHTA and CDR2 FQGNSA. CDR3 sequence: CASHSGRGPPNTEAFF. The CDR3 DNA reads TGTGCCAGTCATTCGGGCAGGGGCCCTCCGAACACTGAAGCTTTCTTT.

This clone has just a few counts. The gene calls are TRBV7-2 and TRBJ2-5, with D perhaps TRBD1 (7 bases). The CDR3 extends over 19 amino acids. Germline assignment: CDR1 SGHTA and CDR2 FQGNSA. Trimming cost V 4 bases and J 4 bases, with 28 bases left between them. The chain's CDR3 is CASSSRGRKGALVSETQYF. CDR3 bases: TGTGCCAGCAGCTCCCGGGGGAGGAAGGGGGCGCTAGTGTCAGAGACCCAGTACTTC.

This clone was seen more than once but under ten times. The CDR3 reads CASSQTRAGAFF. In DNA, the CDR3 is TGTGCCAGCAGCCAAACGAGGGCAGGAGCTTTCTTT. The chain has TRBV14 and TRBJ1-1; D gene uncertain. Per the germline V gene, CDR1 is SGHDN and CDR2 is FVKESK. CDR3 size: 12 residues. Trimming pared 2 bases from V and 10 bases from J, leaving 11 bases between.

The chain has TRBV18 and TRBJ1-5; 9 bases align to TRBD1. After removal of 3 bases from V and 4 bases from J, the junction contained 4 bases not matched to a gene. Germline V gives CDR1 KGHSH, CDR2 LQKENI. This CDR3 has 15 residues. The CDR3 nucleotides read TGTGCCAGCTCACCTGGGACAGGGCTGAATCAGCCCCAGCATTTT. Amino acid sequence: CASSPGTGLNQPQHF.

This clone turned up a few times. The rearrangement links TRBV11-2 to TRBJ2-3; no clear D gene. The V end lost 1 base, the J end lost 7 bases, and 12 bases lay between the germline ends. CDR3 size: 14 residues. Germline V gives CDR1 SGHAT, CDR2 FQNNGV. This chain's CDR3 is CASSLVRQLYTQYF. The CDR3 DNA reads as TGTGCCAGCAGCTTAGTAAGGCAATTGTATACGCAGTATTTT.

This clone was detected only a few times. The rearrangement links TRBV27 to TRBJ1-6; 7 positions match TRBD1. With 3 bases clipped from V and 7 bases from J, the junction kept 9 bases outside the gene matches. CDR1 is MNHEY and CDR2 is SMNVEV in the germline V gene (reference sequence). This CDR3 comprises 16 residues. CDR3 sequence: CASSFGNRGANSPLHF. In DNA form, the CDR3 reads TGTGCCAGCAGTTTTGGTAACAGGGGTGCGAATTCACCCCTCCACTTT.

In its sample, this clone was seen a few times. The chain uses TRBV7-9 and TRBJ2-3, with 9 bases identical to TRBD2. The CDR3 is made up of 14 amino acids. V was pared by 6 bases and J by 6 bases, with 7 bases of the junction left unmatched. Germline values: CDR1 SEHNR, CDR2 FQNEAQ (reference sequence). CDR3 sequence: CASSRSGSPDTQYF. The DNA of the CDR3 is TGTGCCAGCAGTCGTAGCGGGAGCCCCGATACGCAGTATTTT.

In this sample, this clone turned up once. This chain uses TRBV5-1 with TRBJ1-6; 7 nucleotides line up with TRBD1. CDR1 and CDR2 from the germline V gene are SGHRS and YFSETQ. This CDR3 has 14 amino acids. The junction had 5 bases not matched to a gene; V was cut back by 4 bases and J by 7 bases. The CDR3 reads CASSTGQLNSPLHF. The CDR3 DNA reads as TGCGCCAGCAGCACGGGACAGCTCAATTCACCCCTCCACTTT.

The chain is built from TRBV4-1 and TRBJ2-1; 14 positions agree with TRBD2. The ends lost 4 bases at V and 14 bases at J; junction bases unmatched: 10. In germline, CDR1 is MGHRA, CDR2 YSYEKL. This CDR3 has 15 amino acids. This chain's CDR3 is CASSRTGLAGEEKFF. CDR3 DNA: TGCGCCAGCAGCCGAACGGGACTAGCGGGAGAGGAAAAGTTCTTC.

This clone was seen more than once but under ten times. Other DNA sequences in the sample encode the same CDR3. The rearrangement links TRBV30 to TRBJ2-5; no definite D call. This CDR3 is 16 amino acids long. The V gene lost 2 bases and the J gene lost 2 bases, with 18 bases spanning the gap. Per germline, CDR1 GTSNPN and CDR2 SVGIG (reference sequence). The CDR3 sequence: CAWSRLLPKQQETQYF. The CDR3 region has the DNA TGTGCCTGGAGTCGCCTCCTCCCCAAACAGCAAGAGACCCAGTACTTC.

The chain couples TRBV18 to TRBJ2-6; TRBD1 aligns across 9 bases. CDR1 KGHSH and CDR2 LQKENI come from the germline V gene. CDR3 length equals 18 residues. The V gene end was trimmed by 2 bases and the J gene end by 0 bases; junction bases not matched to a gene: 5. The CDR3 is CASSPGDRVSSGANVLTF. The CDR3 region has the DNA TGTGCCAGCTCACCAGGGGACAGGGTTTCCTCTGGGGCCAACGTCCTGACTTTC. Full variable domain (remainder filled in from reference TRBV18 and TRBJ2-6): NAGVMQNPRHLVRRRGQEARLRCSPMKGHSHVYWYRQLPEEGLKFMVYLQKENIIDESGMPKERFSAEFPKEGPSILRIQQVVRGDSAAYFCASSPGDRVSSGANVLTFGAGSRLTVL.